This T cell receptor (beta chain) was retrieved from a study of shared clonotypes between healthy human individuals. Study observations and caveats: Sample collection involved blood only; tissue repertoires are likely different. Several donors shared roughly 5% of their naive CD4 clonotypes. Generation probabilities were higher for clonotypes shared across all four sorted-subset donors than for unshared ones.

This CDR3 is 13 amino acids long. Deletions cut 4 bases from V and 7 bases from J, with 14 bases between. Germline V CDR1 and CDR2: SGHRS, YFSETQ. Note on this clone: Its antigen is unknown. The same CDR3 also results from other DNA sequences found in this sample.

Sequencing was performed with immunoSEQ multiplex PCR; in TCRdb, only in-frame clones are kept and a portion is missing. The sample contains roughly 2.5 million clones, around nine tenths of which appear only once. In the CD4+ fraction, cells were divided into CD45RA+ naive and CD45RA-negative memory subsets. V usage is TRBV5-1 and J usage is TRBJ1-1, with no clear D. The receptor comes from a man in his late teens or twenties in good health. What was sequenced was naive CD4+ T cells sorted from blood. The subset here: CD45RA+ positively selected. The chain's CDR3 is CASSLDGWFEAFF. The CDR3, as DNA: TGCGCCAGCAGCCTGGACGGGTGGTTTGAAGCTTTCTTT.